A selection of T cell receptor beta chains follows, all from one sample in a study of blood T cell repertoires in COVID-19. The data were produced by immunoSEQ multiplex PCR, yet TCRdb's version contains in-frame clones alone and is incomplete. This table holds approximately 35,000 clones, around 93% found once. The sequencing sample was made of peripheral blood. The receptors were gathered from a human donor with active COVID-19. The donor label of this sample is uncertain. The CDR3 runs from the conserved cysteine through the conserved F or W. D genes are given only for firm matches. Size tells how often a clone was seen (once, few, many) or the class of an expanded clone, and some rows leave it out.

>14|TRBJ1-6|TRBV7-9|NA|TRBD1
TGTGCCAGCAGCTTTGACAGGGGTGGGTCACCCCTCCACTTT
CASSFDRGGSPLHF
>15|TRBJ1-3|TRBV2|NA|NA
TGTGCCAGCAGTGAATACAGGGATATTGGAAACACCATATATTTT
CASSEYRDIGNTIYF
>16|TRBJ2-5|TRBV7-2|NA|TRBD2
TGTGCCAGCAGCCTAAGCCTAGCGGGGGGGCTGGGGACCCAGTACTTC
CASSLSLAGGLGTQYF
>18|TRBJ2-3|TRBV4-2|NA|NA
TGTGCCAGCAGCCAAGATTCGGCACAGGCCTTGCCCACAGATACGCAGTATTTT
CASSQDSAQALPTDTQYF
>15|TRBJ1-2|TRBV6-5|NA|TRBD1
TGTGCCAGCAGTTACTCAGGACAGGGAAACTATGGCTACACCTTC
CASSYSGQGNYGYTF
>13|TRBJ2-2|TRBV7-3|NA|NA
TGTGCCAGCAGCTTAACCAGCAGGAGGGAGCTGTTTTTT
CASSLTSRRELFF
>15|TRBJ2-3|TRBV2|NA|NA
TGTGCCAGCAGGGGCGGGCCCCTCGGCACAGATACGCAGTATTTT
CASRGGPLGTDTQYF
>13|TRBJ1-2|TRBV10-3|NA|NA
TGTGCCATCAGAGATCGCGACTTGGTCGGCTACACCTTC
CAIRDRDLVGYTF
>13|TRBJ2-7|TRBV7-2|once|TRBD1
TGTGCCAGCAGCTCGGGACAGTCCTACGAGCAGTACTTC
CASSSGQSYEQYF
>16|TRBJ1-1|TRBV5-1|NA|NA
TGCGCCAGCAGCTTGACGGGGGGCATTGCGAACACTGAAGCTTTCTTT
CASSLTGGIANTEAFF
>15|TRBJ2-1|TRBV30|NA|TRBD2
TGTGCCTGGAGTCCCCAGGGACTAGCCACTGCCGAGCAGTTCTTC
CAWSPQGLATAEQFF
>18|TRBJ1-4|TRBV4-1|NA|TRBD1
TGCGCCAGCAGCCAAATACAGGGGGCCCGTCTACATTCTGAAAAACTGTTTTTT
CASSQIQGARLHSEKLFF
>15|TRBJ2-5|TRBV7-7|NA|TRBD1
TGTGCCAGCAGCGCTTCCGGGACAGACCAAGAGACCCAGTACTTC
CASSASGTDQETQYF
>13|TRBJ2-4|TRBV30|once|NA
TGTGCCTGGACTGCCGACAGCAAAAACATTCAGTACTTC
CAWTADSKNIQYF
>15|TRBJ2-7|TRBV6-2/TRBV6-3|NA|NA
TGTGCCAGCAGTGCCTCCGGGACAAGCTCCTACGAGCAGTACTTC
CASSASGTSSYEQYF
>13|TRBJ2-4|TRBV29-1|NA|NA
TGCAGCGTTTCACCTAGTGCCAAAAACATTCAGTACTTC
CSVSPSAKNIQYF
>15|TRBJ1-6|TRBV6-5|NA|TRBD1
TGTGCCAGCAGCGGCGGGACAGTTTTGTCGTTACCCCTCCACTTT
CASSGGTVLSLPLHF
>16|TRBJ1-6|TRBV7-2|NA|NA
TGTGCCAGCAGCTTAACCTGGGGCTTGGAGAATTCACCCCTCCACTTT
CASSLTWGLENSPLHF
>15|TRBJ2-7|TRBV10-2|NA|TRBD1
TGCGCCAGCAGCCGACAGGGCGAGGAGGCTTACGAGCAGTACTTC
CASSRQGEEAYEQYF
>16|TRBJ1-3|TRBV10-3|NA|NA
TGTGCCATCAGTGAGAACGGTAAACCGTCTGGAAACACCATATATTTT
CAISENGKPSGNTIYF
>16|TRBJ2-6|TRBV15|NA|NA
TGTGCCACCAGCAGAGAGAGGAGCTCTGGGGCCAACGTCCTGACTTTC
CATSRERSSGANVLTF
>15|TRBJ1-2|TRBV4-3|NA|TRBD1
TGCGCCAGCAGCCAAGATGGGGCGACAGGGGCTGGCTACACCTTC
CASSQDGATGAGYTF
>15|TRBJ2-5|TRBV3-1/TRBV3-2|NA|TRBD2
TGTGCCAGCAGAGTTAGCGGGGAGGGGAAAGAGACCCAGTACTTC
CASRVSGEGKETQYF
>13|TRBJ2-7|TRBV3-1/TRBV3-2|NA|NA
TGTGCCAGCAGCCACCAGGGGCACTACGAGCAGTACTTC
CASSHQGHYEQYF
>13|TRBJ2-3|TRBV11-2|NA|NA
TGTGCCAGCAGCCTCACAGGGCCAGATACGCAGTATTTT
CASSLTGPDTQYF
>15|TRBJ1-1|TRBV11-3|NA|TRBD1
TGTGCCAGCAGCCCGGGACAGGGAGGGAACACTGAAGCTTTCTTT
CASSPGQGGNTEAFF
>14|TRBJ2-7|TRBV9|NA|NA
TGTGCCAGCAGCCCACGACTCAGTACCTACGAGCAGTACTTC
CASSPRLSTYEQYF
>15|TRBJ1-3|TRBV19|NA|NA
TGTGCCAGTAGTCCGGGAGGCGTCTCTGGAAACACCATATATTTT
CASSPGGVSGNTIYF